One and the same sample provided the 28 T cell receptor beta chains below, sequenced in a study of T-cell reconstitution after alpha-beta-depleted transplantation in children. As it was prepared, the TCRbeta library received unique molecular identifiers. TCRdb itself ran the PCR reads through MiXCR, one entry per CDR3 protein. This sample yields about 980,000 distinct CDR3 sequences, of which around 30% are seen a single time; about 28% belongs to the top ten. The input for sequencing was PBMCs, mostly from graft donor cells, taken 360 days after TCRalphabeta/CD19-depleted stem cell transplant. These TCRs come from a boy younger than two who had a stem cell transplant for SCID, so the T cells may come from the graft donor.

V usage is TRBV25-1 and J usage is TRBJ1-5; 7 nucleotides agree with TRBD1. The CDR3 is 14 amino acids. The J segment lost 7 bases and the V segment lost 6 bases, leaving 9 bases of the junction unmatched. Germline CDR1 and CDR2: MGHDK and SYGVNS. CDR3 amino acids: CASSSQGGGQPQHF. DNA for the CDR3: TGTGCCAGCAGCTCCCAGGGGGGTGGGCAGCCCCAGCATTTT.

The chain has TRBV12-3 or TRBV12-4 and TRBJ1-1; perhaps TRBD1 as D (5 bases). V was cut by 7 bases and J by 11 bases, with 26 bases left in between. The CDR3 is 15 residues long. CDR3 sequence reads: CASTPGGRGVLSAFF. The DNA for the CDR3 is TGTGCCAGCACCCCGGGGGGAAGGGGAGTATTATCGGCTTTCTTT.

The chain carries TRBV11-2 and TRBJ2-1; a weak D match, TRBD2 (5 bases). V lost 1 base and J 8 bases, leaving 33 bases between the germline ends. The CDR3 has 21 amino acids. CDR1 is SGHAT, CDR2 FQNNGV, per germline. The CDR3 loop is CASSLVWDWVAPHLLGDEQFF. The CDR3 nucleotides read TGTGCCAGCAGCTTAGTATGGGATTGGGTAGCGCCCCATCTACTGGGAGATGAGCAGTTCTTC.

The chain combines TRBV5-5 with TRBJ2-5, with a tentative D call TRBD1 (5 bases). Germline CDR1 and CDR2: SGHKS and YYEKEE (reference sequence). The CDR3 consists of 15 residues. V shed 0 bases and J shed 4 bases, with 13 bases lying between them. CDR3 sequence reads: CASSLGLHGAETQYF. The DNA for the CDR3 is TGTGCCAGCAGCTTGGGGCTCCATGGGGCAGAGACCCAGTACTTC.

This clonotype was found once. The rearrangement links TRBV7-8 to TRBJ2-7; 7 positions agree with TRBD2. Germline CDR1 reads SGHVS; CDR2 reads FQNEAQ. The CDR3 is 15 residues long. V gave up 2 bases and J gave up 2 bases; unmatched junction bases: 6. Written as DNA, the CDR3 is TGTGCCAGCAGCTTACTTAGCGGGTCTACCTACGAGCAGTACTTC. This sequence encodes CASSLLSGSTYEQYF.

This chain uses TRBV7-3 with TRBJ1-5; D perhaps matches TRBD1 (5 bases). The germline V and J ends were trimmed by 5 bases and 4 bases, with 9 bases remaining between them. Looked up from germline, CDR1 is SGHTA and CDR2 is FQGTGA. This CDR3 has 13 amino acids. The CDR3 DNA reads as TGTGCCAGCAGCAAACGACAGAATCAGCCCCAGCATTTT. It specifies CASSKRQNQPQHF.

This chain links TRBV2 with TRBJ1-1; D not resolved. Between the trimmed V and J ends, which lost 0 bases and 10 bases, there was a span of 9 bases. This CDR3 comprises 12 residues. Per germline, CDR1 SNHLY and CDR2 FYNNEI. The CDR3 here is CASSEARARAFF. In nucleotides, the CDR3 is TGTGCCAGCAGTGAAGCTAGGGCCCGAGCTTTCTTT.

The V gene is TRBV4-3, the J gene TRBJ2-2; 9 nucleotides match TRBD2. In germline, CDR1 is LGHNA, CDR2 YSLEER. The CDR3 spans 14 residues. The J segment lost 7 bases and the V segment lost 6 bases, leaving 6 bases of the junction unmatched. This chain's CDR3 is CASRRRGGGGELFF. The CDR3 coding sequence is TGCGCCAGCAGACGGCGGGGGGGCGGCGGGGAGCTGTTTTTT.

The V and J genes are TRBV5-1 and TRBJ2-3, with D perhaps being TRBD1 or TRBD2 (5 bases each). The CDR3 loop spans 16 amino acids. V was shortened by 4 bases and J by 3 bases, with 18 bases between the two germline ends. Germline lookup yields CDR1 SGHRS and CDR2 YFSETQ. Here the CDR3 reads CASSQSGTRKTDTQYF. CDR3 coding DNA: TGCGCCAGCAGCCAATCCGGGACCAGGAAGACAGATACGCAGTATTTT.

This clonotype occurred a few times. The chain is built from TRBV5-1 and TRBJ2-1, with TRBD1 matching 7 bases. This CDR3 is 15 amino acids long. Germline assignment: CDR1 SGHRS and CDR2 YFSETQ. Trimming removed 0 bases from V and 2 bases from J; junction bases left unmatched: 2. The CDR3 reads CASSLEGQTYNEQFF. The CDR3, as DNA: TGCGCCAGCAGCTTGGAGGGACAGACCTACAATGAGCAGTTCTTC. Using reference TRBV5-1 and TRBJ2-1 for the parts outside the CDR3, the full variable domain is KAGVTQTPRYLIKTRGQQVTLSCSPISGHRSVSWYQQTPGQGLQFLFEYFSETQRNKGNFPGRFSGRQFSNSRSEMNVSTLELGDSALYLCASSLEGQTYNEQFFGPGTRLTVL.

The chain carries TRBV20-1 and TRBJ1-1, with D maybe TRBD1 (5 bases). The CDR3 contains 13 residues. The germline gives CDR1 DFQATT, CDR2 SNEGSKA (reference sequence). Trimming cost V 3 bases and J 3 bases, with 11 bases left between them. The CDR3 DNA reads TGCAGTGCTAGGGGGACGGGTTACACTGAAGCTTTCTTT. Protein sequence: CSARGTGYTEAFF.

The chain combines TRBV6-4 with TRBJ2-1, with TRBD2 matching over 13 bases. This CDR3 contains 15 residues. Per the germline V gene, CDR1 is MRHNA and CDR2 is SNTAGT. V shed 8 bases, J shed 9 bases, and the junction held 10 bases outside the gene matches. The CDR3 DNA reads TGTGCCAGCTCGAAAGAACTAGCGGGGGGGTTTGAGCAGTTCTTC. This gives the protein CASSKELAGGFEQFF.

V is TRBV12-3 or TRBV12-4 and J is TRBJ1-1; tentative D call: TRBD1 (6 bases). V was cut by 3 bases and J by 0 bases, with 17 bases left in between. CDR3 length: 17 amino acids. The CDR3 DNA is TGTGCCAGCAGTTTGGGGCAGGGGACTGTGATGAACACTGAAGCTTTCTTT. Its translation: CASSLGQGTVMNTEAFF.

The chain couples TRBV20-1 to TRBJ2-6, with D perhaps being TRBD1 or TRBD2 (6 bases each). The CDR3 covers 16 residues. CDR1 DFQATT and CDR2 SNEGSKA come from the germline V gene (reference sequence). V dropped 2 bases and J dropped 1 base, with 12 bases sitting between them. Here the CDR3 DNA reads TGCAGTGCTAGACCGGGGGCTGTATCTGGGGCCAACGTCCTGACTTTC. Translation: CSARPGAVSGANVLTF.

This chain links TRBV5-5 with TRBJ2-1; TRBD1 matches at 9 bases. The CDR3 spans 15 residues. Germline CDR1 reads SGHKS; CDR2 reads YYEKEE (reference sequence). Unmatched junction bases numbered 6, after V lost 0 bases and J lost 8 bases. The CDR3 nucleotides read TGTGCCAGCAGCTTGGCGGGAACAGGGGGCGATGAGCAGTTCTTC. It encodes CASSLAGTGGDEQFF.

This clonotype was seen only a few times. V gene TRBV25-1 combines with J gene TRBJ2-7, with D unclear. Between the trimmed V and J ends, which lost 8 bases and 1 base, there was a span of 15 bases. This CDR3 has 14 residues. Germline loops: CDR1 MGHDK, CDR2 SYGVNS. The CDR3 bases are TGTGCCAGCTCCTCCGGGCCCGCTTCCTACGAGCAGTACTTC. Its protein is CASSSGPASYEQYF.

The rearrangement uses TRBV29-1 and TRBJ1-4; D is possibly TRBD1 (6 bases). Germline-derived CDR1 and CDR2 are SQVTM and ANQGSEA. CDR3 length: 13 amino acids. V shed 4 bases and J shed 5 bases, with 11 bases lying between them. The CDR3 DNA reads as TGCAGCGTTGCTAGGGGGAAGAATGAAAAACTGTTTTTT. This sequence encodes CSVARGKNEKLFF.

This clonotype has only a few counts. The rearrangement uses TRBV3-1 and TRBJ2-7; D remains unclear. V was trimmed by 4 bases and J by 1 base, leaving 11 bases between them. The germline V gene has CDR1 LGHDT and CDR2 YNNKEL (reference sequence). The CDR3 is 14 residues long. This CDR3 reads CASSRKLGSYEQYF. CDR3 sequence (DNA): TGTGCCAGCAGCCGAAAGTTGGGGTCCTACGAGCAGTACTTC.

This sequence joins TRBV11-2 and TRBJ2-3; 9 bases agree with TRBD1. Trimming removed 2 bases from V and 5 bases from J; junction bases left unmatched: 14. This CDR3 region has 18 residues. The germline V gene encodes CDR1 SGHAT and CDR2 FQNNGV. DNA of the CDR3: TGTGCCAGCAGCTTATGGTATCCGGGACAGGGTTATTTAGATACGCAGTATTTT. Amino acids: CASSLWYPGQGYLDTQYF.

The CDR3 nucleotides are TGTGCCAGCAGCAAGGGGACACTCGACGAGCAGTACTTC. It codes for CASSKGTLDEQYF. This chain uses TRBV7-8 with TRBJ2-7, with D tentatively TRBD1 (6 bases). CDR1 is SGHVS and CDR2 is FQNEAQ in the germline V gene. The ends were cut back, 5 bases at V and 5 bases at J, with 13 bases in the middle. The CDR3 sequence is 13 residues long.

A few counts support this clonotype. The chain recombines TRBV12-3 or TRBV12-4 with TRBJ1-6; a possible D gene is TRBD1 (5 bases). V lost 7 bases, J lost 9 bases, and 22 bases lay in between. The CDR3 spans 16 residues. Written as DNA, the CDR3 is TGTGCCAGCACCGCCCCGGGGACCGGGAACGGTTCACCCCTCCACTTT. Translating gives CASTAPGTGNGSPLHF.

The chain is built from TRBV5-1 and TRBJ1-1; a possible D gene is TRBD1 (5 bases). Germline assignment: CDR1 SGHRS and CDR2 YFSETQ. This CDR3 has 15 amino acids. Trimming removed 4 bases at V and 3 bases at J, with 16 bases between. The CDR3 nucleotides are TGCGCCAGCAGCCCGGGGCCCGGGAGGGACACTGAAGCTTTCTTT. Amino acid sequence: CASSPGPGRDTEAFF.

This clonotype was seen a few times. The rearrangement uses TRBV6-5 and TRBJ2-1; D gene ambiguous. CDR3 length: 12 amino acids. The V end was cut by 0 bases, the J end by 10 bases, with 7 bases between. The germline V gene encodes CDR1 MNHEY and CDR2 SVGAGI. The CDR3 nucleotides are TGTGCCAGCAGTTACTCGAGTAGCGAGCAGTTCTTC. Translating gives CASSYSSSEQFF.

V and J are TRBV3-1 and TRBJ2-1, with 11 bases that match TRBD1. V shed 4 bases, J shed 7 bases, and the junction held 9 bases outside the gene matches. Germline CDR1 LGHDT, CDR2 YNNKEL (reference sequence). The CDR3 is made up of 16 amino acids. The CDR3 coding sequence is TGTGCCAGCAGCCCCCATCCGGGACAGGGGGGTAATGAGCAGTTCTTC. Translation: CASSPHPGQGGNEQFF.

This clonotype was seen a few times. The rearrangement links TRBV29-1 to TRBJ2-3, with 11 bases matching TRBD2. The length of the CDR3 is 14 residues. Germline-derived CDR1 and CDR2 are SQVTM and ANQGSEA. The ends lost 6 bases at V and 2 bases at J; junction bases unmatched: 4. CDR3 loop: CSVGTSGDTDTQYF. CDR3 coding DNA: TGCAGCGTAGGGACTAGCGGAGACACAGATACGCAGTATTTT.

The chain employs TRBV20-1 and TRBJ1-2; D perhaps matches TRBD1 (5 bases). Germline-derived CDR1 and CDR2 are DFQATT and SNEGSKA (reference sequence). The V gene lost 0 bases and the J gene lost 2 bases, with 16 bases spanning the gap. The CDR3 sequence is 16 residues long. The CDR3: CSARDQKKGHNYGYTF. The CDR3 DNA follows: TGCAGTGCTAGAGATCAGAAAAAGGGGCACAACTATGGCTACACCTTC.

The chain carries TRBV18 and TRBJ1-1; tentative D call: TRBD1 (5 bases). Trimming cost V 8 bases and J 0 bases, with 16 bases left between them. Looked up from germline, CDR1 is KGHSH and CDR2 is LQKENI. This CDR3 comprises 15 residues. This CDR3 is CASDTLGRLNTEAFF. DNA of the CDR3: TGTGCCAGCGACACCTTGGGACGGTTGAACACTGAAGCTTTCTTT.

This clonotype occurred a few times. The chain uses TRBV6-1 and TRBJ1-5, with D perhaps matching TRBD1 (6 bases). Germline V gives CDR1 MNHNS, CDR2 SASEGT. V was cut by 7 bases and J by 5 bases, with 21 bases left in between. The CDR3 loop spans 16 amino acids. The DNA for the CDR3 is TGTGCCAGCACCTACCTCCGGGACAAAGGAGATCAGCCCCAGCATTTT. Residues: CASTYLRDKGDQPQHF.